The 20 T cell receptor beta chains given below trace back to one sample, sequenced in a study of blood T cell repertoires in COVID-19 (TCRdb year 2020). Receptors were amplified or captured by the immunoSEQ multiplex PCR assay. In TCRdb, the immuneACCESS table is reduced to in-frame sequences with V and J assigned. These tables do not hold every clone; where another copy was compared, an unresolved V gene accounts for under half, and the others remain unexplained. This sample gives approximately 300,000 clones in total; more than 80% of them show up just once. Nearly 7% of the sample goes to the ten largest clones. Sequencing was performed on peripheral blood. The source is a woman in her twenties or thirties with COVID-19, enrolled during active disease.

The chain couples TRBV18 to TRBJ2-7; 7 bases map to TRBD1. The ends lost 5 bases at V and 6 bases at J; junction bases unmatched: 7. Germline-derived CDR1 and CDR2 are KGHSH and LQKENI. The CDR3 is made up of 13 amino acids. This CDR3 is CASSEGAPREQYF. CDR3 in DNA: TGTGCCAGCTCAGAGGGGGCTCCCCGCGAGCAGTACTTC.

This clone was found once. The V and J genes are TRBV28 and TRBJ2-5; the D gene is possibly TRBD2 (6 bases). Germline CDR1 is MDHEN and CDR2 is SYDVKM. The CDR3 totals 12 residues. V lost 5 bases to trimming and J lost 11 bases, with 15 bases between them. As DNA, the CDR3 is TGTGCCAGCAGTGGCGGAGGGGAAGCTCAGTACTTC. This encodes CASSGGGEAQYF.

This clone was found once. The chain combines TRBV24-1 with TRBJ2-5; TRBD1 matches 9 bases. With V trimmed by 5 bases and J by 4 bases, 4 bases remained unmatched. Germline CDR1 KGHDR, CDR2 SFDVKD. This CDR3 has 14 amino acids. The CDR3 reads CATSGDRVGETQYF. The CDR3 coding sequence is TGTGCCACCAGTGGGGACAGGGTGGGAGAGACCCAGTACTTC.

V and J are TRBV2 and TRBJ1-2; 8 bases line up with TRBD1. This CDR3 has 13 amino acids. The ends lost 7 bases at V and 6 bases at J; junction bases unmatched: 7. CDR1 is SNHLY and CDR2 is FYNNEI in the germline V gene. The CDR3 DNA reads TGTGCCAGCATACCCGACAGGGGCGATGGCTACACCTTC. Translated: CASIPDRGDGYTF.

J is TRBJ1-1 and V is TRBV27; D might be TRBD1 (6 bases). Germline lookup yields CDR1 MNHEY and CDR2 SMNVEV (reference sequence). CDR3 size: 12 residues. The ends were cut back, 8 bases at V and 1 base at J, with 8 bases in the middle. The CDR3 DNA reads as TGTGCCAGCGAGGACAGGAACACTGAAGCTTTCTTT. This translates into CASEDRNTEAFF.

This clone occurred once. At one boundary the junction diverges from the germline segment, which might be a read error. The chain combines TRBV11-2 with TRBJ2-1; perhaps TRBD2 as D (6 bases). This CDR3 is built from 13 residues. Germline lookup yields CDR1 SGHAT and CDR2 FQNNGV. In nucleotides, the CDR3 is TGTGCCAGCAGATTAGACGGGAGTCGGGAGCAGTTCTTC. Protein sequence: CASRLDGSREQFF.

The rearrangement joins TRBV2 to TRBJ2-3; TRBD1 agrees at 8 bases. V gave up 7 bases and J gave up 3 bases; unmatched junction bases: 6. Germline loops: CDR1 SNHLY, CDR2 FYNNEI. The CDR3 is 14 residues long. CDR3 sequence (DNA): TGTGCCAGCACTCGGGGGACAGGAACAGATACGCAGTATTTT. It encodes CASTRGTGTDTQYF.

This clone was counted a single time. The chain joins TRBV29-1 to TRBJ1-2; D call uncertain. Per germline, CDR1 SQVTM and CDR2 ANQGSEA. The CDR3 has 14 residues. Trimming cost V 1 base and J 7 bases, with 16 bases left between them. The CDR3 region is CSVEVLDSYSGYTF. The DNA of the CDR3 is TGCAGCGTTGAAGTTTTGGACTCCTACAGTGGCTACACCTTC.

The chain couples TRBV18 to TRBJ2-5; 8 nucleotides match TRBD1. The CDR3 is 15 amino acids. V was pared by 3 bases and J by 1 base, with 4 bases of the junction left unmatched. Germline V gene data show CDR1 as KGHSH and CDR2 as LQKENI. The CDR3 DNA reads as TGTGCCAGCTCACCTCCAGGGGGCCTCCAAGAGACCCAGTACTTC. This codes for CASSPPGGLQETQYF.

This chain connects TRBV4-1 to TRBJ2-7, with D possibly matching TRBD2 (6 bases). Germline V gene data show CDR1 as MGHRA and CDR2 as YSYEKL. The V gene lost 2 bases and the J gene lost 0 bases, with 17 bases spanning the gap. There are 17 residues in the CDR3. CDR3 DNA sequence: TGCGCCAGCAGCCAACCCACCGGGAGTTCGAGCTCCTACGAGCAGTACTTC. It yields the protein CASSQPTGSSSSYEQYF.

This chain uses TRBV28 with TRBJ2-1, with a tentative D call TRBD2 (5 bases). Trimming cost V 8 bases and J 8 bases, with 19 bases left between them. Germline V gives CDR1 MDHEN, CDR2 SYDVKM. This CDR3 comprises 14 residues. CDR3 sequence (DNA): TGTGCCAGCGCCCTGGTGCCCAAGAGGGATGAGCAGTTCTTC. Translated: CASALVPKRDEQFF.

The chain combines TRBV4-1 with TRBJ1-1, with 7 bases aligning to TRBD1. Trimming removed 4 bases from V and 2 bases from J; junction bases left unmatched: 4. Germline V gene sequence: CDR1 MGHRA, CDR2 YSYEKL. CDR3 length equals 14 residues. The CDR3 DNA is TGCGCCAGCAGCCTTCACAGGGGAAACACTGAAGCTTTCTTT. This sequence encodes CASSLHRGNTEAFF.

The V and J genes are TRBV7-3 and TRBJ2-3, with 7 bases lining up with TRBD1. After removal of 2 bases from V and 2 bases from J, the junction contained 4 bases not matched to a gene. Germline CDR1 reads SGHTA; CDR2 reads FQGTGA. The CDR3 is made up of 15 amino acids. The CDR3 region is CASSLLGQITDTQYF. CDR3 in DNA: TGTGCCAGCAGCTTATTGGGACAGATCACAGATACGCAGTATTTT.

CDR3 nucleotides: TGCGCCAGCAGCCAAGGCCGGAGACAGGGAAGTGGCAATGAGCAGTTCTTC. Its translation is CASSQGRRQGSGNEQFF. The chain combines TRBV4-3 with TRBJ2-1; 7 nucleotides line up with TRBD1. The CDR3 loop spans 17 amino acids. Germline V gives CDR1 LGHNA, CDR2 YSLEER. The trim removed 1 base at V and 6 bases at J, leaving 12 bases unmatched.

This chain links TRBV18 with TRBJ1-1, with D uncertain. The V end was cut by 4 bases, the J end by 0 bases, with 9 bases between. The germline CDR1 and CDR2 sequences are KGHSH and LQKENI. The CDR3 sequence is 14 residues long. DNA of the CDR3: TGTGCCAGCTCACGAGCTCTATTGAACACTGAAGCTTTCTTT. It codes for CASSRALLNTEAFF.

The J gene is TRBJ1-3, the V gene TRBV25-1; possible D gene TRBD1, 5 bases. The germline V and J ends were trimmed by 4 bases and 1 base, with 14 bases remaining between them. The CDR3 has 16 amino acids. The V gene's germline CDR1 is MGHDK and CDR2 SYGVNS. The CDR3 DNA is TGTGCCAGCAGTGGGGTGGGGCAGAGTTCTGGAAACACCATATATTTT. Its translation is CASSGVGQSSGNTIYF.

The chain joins TRBV2 to TRBJ1-2; perhaps TRBD1 as D (6 bases). Germline-derived CDR1 and CDR2 are SNHLY and FYNNEI. The ends were cut back, 6 bases at V and 8 bases at J, with 16 bases in the middle. CDR3 size: 13 residues. CDR3 sequence: CASRGQSLWGYTF. DNA of the CDR3: TGTGCCAGCAGAGGACAGAGTTTGTGGGGCTACACCTTC.

CDR3 amino acids: CASSINRGRGETQYF. The CDR3 coding sequence is TGTGCCAGCAGCATAAACAGGGGGCGCGGGGAGACCCAGTACTTC. This chain uses TRBV7-8 with TRBJ2-5; TRBD1 aligns across 9 bases. V shed 5 bases, J shed 5 bases, and the junction held 9 bases outside the gene matches. The CDR3 runs to 15 residues. Germline V gene lookup returns CDR1 SGHVS and CDR2 FQNEAQ.

The V and J genes are TRBV7-9 and TRBJ1-1; D remains ambiguous. The CDR3 runs to 15 residues. Trimming removed 6 bases from V and 1 base from J, with 15 bases in between. Germline V lookup: CDR1 SEHNR, CDR2 FQNEAQ (reference sequence). The CDR3 coding sequence is TGTGCCAGCAGTCCACTGCCCCAGCGGAACACTGAAGCTTTCTTT. This sequence encodes CASSPLPQRNTEAFF.

This clone has just a few counts. This rearrangement joins TRBV5-1 to TRBJ1-5; D remains ambiguous. The ends were cut back, 0 bases at V and 4 bases at J, with 8 bases in the middle. The germline V gene encodes CDR1 SGHRS and CDR2 YFSETQ. This CDR3 comprises 14 residues. The CDR3 DNA is TGCGCCAGCAGCTTGGACAGCCGAAATCAGCCCCAGCATTTT. This sequence encodes CASSLDSRNQPQHF. Drawing the rest from reference TRBV5-1 and TRBJ1-5, the complete variable domain is KAGVTQTPRYLIKTRGQQVTLSCSPISGHRSVSWYQQTPGQGLQFLFEYFSETQRNKGNFPGRFSGRQFSNSRSEMNVSTLELGDSALYLCASSLDSRNQPQHFGDGTRLSIL.